These T cell receptor beta chains were read from a single sample in a study of graft-versus-host responses after intestinal transplantation. These receptors have no known antigen. Profiled with immunoSEQ multiplex PCR; TCRdb holds only in-frame clones, not every one. Of just over 95,000 clones in the sample, roughly nine tenths were seen once. The source material was unstimulated CD4+ T cells sorted from spleen or lymph node cells, sampled before intestinal transplant. These receptors were obtained from a human donor who received an intestinal transplant. Both conserved end residues are part of each CDR3. D genes are given only for firm matches. The size field is filled for only some rows; it gives once, few, many or a size class.

j_gene	v_gene	d_gene	abundance	CDR3nt	CDR3aa
TRBJ2-5	TRBV27	.	.	TGTGCCAGCAGCGTAAGACAGGTCGGCGAGACCCAGTACTTC	CASSVRQVGETQYF
TRBJ1-1	TRBV7-9	TRBD1	few	TGTGCCAGCAGCTCCCGGGACAGGGGAGGGAGTGAAGCTTTCTTT	CASSSRDRGGSEAFF
TRBJ1-1	TRBV7-8	.	.	TGTGCCAGCAGCGCCCGGAAGGACAGCGAAGCTTTCTTT	CASSARKDSEAFF
TRBJ2-4	TRBV2	TRBD2	.	TGTGCCAGCAGTGATCCAGCTAGCGGGTTAGCCAAAAACATTCAGTACTTC	CASSDPASGLAKNIQYF
TRBJ1-4	TRBV6-5	TRBD1	.	TGTGCCAGTTCGGACAGGGGTGCAACTAATGAAAAACTGTTTTTT	CASSDRGATNEKLFF
TRBJ1-5	TRBV18	TRBD1	.	TGTGCCAGCACCCCCGAGCAGGGGGCATTTCAGCCCCAGCATTTT	CASTPEQGAFQPQHF
TRBJ2-3	TRBV6-5	TRBD2	.	TGTGCCAGCAGTTACGCGGGGGGGAGGCCAGATACGCAGTATTTT	CASSYAGGRPDTQYF
TRBJ1-1	TRBV7-3	.	.	TGTGCCAGCAGCTTATTACCGGGACAAATTAACACTGAAGCTTTCTTT	CASSLLPGQINTEAFF
TRBJ1-2	TRBV19	.	.	TGTGCCAGTAGTTATAAACGGCGACAGGAGATCTATGGCTACACCTTC	CASSYKRRQEIYGYTF
TRBJ1-2	TRBV10-2	.	once	TGCGCCAGCAGTGAGGTCATACAGAGACGTTATGGCTACACCTTC	CASSEVIQRRYGYTF
TRBJ2-7	TRBV5-8	TRBD2	once	TGTGCCAGCTTCTTGGCGGGGGGCTCCTACGAGCAGTACTTC	CASFLAGGSYEQYF
TRBJ1-5	TRBV7-9	.	.	TGTGCCAGCAGCTTAGCGGGCGGGGCGCCCCAGCATTTT	CASSLAGGAPQHF
TRBJ2-1	TRBV5-1	.	.	TGCGCCAGCAGCTTGGGAGTTCTGGTCTACAATGAGCAGTTCTTC	CASSLGVLVYNEQFF
TRBJ2-5	TRBV4-1	TRBD2	.	TGCGCCAGCAGCCACGGACTAGCGGCGTACCAAGAGACCCAGTACTTC	CASSHGLAAYQETQYF
TRBJ1-3	TRBV6-1	TRBD1	.	TGTGCCAGCAGTGCCCACCCCGGGACAGCTGGAAACACCATATATTTT	CASSAHPGTAGNTIYF
TRBJ1-6	TRBV7-8	TRBD1	.	TGTGCCAGCAGGAGGTCAGGGGGAGCGAATAATTCACCCCTCCACTTT	CASRRSGGANNSPLHF
TRBJ2-7	TRBV2	TRBD1	.	TGTGCCAGCAAAATTCAGGCAGGGGGCGTATACGAGCAGTACTTC	CASKIQAGGVYEQYF
TRBJ2-3	TRBV4-1	TRBD2	.	TGCGCCAGCAGCCTTCTGGGGACTAGCGGGAGTTGGAGCACAGATACGCAGTATTTT	CASSLLGTSGSWSTDTQYF
TRBJ2-1	TRBV9	.	.	TGTGCCAGCAGCGTAGCGGGTAACAATGAGCAGTTCTTC	CASSVAGNNEQFF
TRBJ2-7	TRBV7-9	.	.	TGTGCCAGCAGCTTAACCAGGGGCTACCACGAGCAGTACTTC	CASSLTRGYHEQYF
TRBJ2-5	TRBV5-1	TRBD2	.	TGCGCCAGCAGTTCAGCAACCGGACTAGCGGGGAAAGAGACCCAGTACTTC	CASSSATGLAGKETQYF
TRBJ1-1	TRBV7-9	TRBD1	.	TGTGCCAGCAGTAGGGACAGAGTGAGTGAAGCTTTCTTT	CASSRDRVSEAFF
TRBJ2-7	TRBV6-1	.	.	TGTGCCAGTGGGAGGACGTACCCCTCCTACGAGCAGTACTTC	CASGRTYPSYEQYF
TRBJ1-2	TRBV14	.	.	TGTGCCAGCAGCCGGTCGACCTCCAGGTACTATGGCTACACCTTC	CASSRSTSRYYGYTF
TRBJ1-3	TRBV7-9	.	once	TGTGCCAGCAGCTTGGGGCAGGGCTCTGGAAACACCATATATTTT	CASSLGQGSGNTIYF
TRBJ2-5	TRBV4-1	.	once	TGCGCCAGCAGCCCCTTAACCAGGCCCTCGTACCAAGAGACCCAGTACTTC	CASSPLTRPSYQETQYF
TRBJ2-3	TRBV7-2	TRBD2	once	TGTGCCAGCAGCTTAGGGTTTATGGGCGGGGGGGCAGATACGCAGTATTTT	CASSLGFMGGGADTQYF
TRBJ2-1	TRBV11-2	TRBD1	.	TGTGCCAGCAGCTTAGATCAGGGACAGCTCTACAATGAGCAGTTCTTC	CASSLDQGQLYNEQFF
TRBJ2-7	TRBV6-1	.	.	TGTGCCAGCAGTGGCCAACAGGGACCCTACGAGCAGTACTTC	CASSGQQGPYEQYF
TRBJ1-1	TRBV10-3	TRBD1	once	TGTGCCATCAGTGAGTCGGGCGTCGGGACAGGGGGCACTGAAGCTTTCTTT	CAISESGVGTGGTEAFF
TRBJ2-5	TRBV7-7	.	.	TGTGCCAGCAGCCTACAGGGAGAGACCCAGTACTTC	CASSLQGETQYF
TRBJ2-5	TRBV7-9	.	.	TGTGCCAGCAGCTTAGGATCGGTGGTCCAAGAGACCCAGTACTTC	CASSLGSVVQETQYF
TRBJ1-4	TRBV30	.	.	TGTGCCTGGAGTCTCGGGGTGGCCTCAACTAATGAAAAACTGTTTTTT	CAWSLGVASTNEKLFF
TRBJ1-2	TRBV19	.	.	TGTGCCAGTAGTCGAGTTGGCTATGGCTACACCTTC	CASSRVGYGYTF
TRBJ2-7	TRBV30	.	.	TGTGCCTGGGCTGACTACTACGAGCAGTACTTC	CAWADYYEQYF
TRBJ2-5	TRBV5-6	.	.	TGTGCCAGCAGCTCCGGCCCCCACAGGCCTCGGAGGGAGGCCCAGTACTTC	CASSSGPHRPRREAQYF
TRBJ2-1	TRBV13	.	.	TGTGCCAGCAGCTTTCTAGCTGCCCCGGAGGAGCAGTTCTTC	CASSFLAAPEEQFF